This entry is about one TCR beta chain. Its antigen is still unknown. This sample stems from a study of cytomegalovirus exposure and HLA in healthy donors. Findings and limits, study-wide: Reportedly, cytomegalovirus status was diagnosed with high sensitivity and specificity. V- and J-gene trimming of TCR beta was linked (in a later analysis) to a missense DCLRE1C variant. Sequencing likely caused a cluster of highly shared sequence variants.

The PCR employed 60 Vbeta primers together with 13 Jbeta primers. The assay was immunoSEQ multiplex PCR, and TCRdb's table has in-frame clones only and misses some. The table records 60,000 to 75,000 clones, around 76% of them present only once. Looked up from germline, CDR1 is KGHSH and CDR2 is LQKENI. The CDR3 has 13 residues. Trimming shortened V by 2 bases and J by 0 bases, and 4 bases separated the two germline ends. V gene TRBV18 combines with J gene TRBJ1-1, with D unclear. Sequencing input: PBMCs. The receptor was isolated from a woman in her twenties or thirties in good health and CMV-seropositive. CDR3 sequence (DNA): TGTGCCAGCTCACCAGACATGAACACTGAAGCTTTCTTT. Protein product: CASSPDMNTEAFF.